The 24 T cell receptor beta chains below were found in one sample sequenced in a study of radiation and T cells in renal cell carcinoma. As for time point: baseline pretreatment blood. As for treatment: 15 Gy SBRT to primary tumor, nephrectomy 4 weeks later. Sequenced by immunoSEQ multiplex PCR; TCRdb stores in-frame clones only, minus some. In the table there are about 140,000 clones, less than 90% of which are singletons. The sequenced sample was blood, obtained from a patient whose treatment included radiotherapy and nephrectomy. These receptor sequences come from a woman between 45 and 65 years old with renal cell carcinoma.

This clone has a single count. The chain recombines TRBV2 with TRBJ2-7; maybe TRBD1 (6 bases). Germline CDR1 SNHLY, CDR2 FYNNEI. This CDR3 has 16 amino acids. The V gene lost 4 bases and the J gene lost 4 bases, with 20 bases spanning the gap. The chain's CDR3 is CASSVRVDRQPYEQYF. The CDR3 DNA follows: TGTGCCAGCAGTGTTAGGGTAGACAGGCAGCCTTACGAGCAGTACTTC.

The rearrangement joins TRBV5-8 to TRBJ2-5; D not certain. Between the trimmed V and J ends, which lost 3 bases and 3 bases, there was a span of 15 bases. Germline V gene sequence: CDR1 SGHTS, CDR2 YDEGEE. The CDR3 spans 15 residues. CDR3 in DNA: TGTGCCAGCAGCTCCGGGCAGGCGTGGGAAGAGACCCAGTACTTC. Amino acids: CASSSGQAWEETQYF.

The V and J genes are TRBV5-6 and TRBJ1-5; no clear D gene. Trimming left V 3 bases short and J 5 bases short, with 12 bases between. Germline V CDR1 and CDR2: SGHDT, YYEEEE. This CDR3 spans 14 amino acids. CDR3 bases: TGTGCCAGCAGCTCTGTTCGAGGCGATCAGCCCCAGCATTTT. Protein: CASSSVRGDQPQHF.

The CDR3: CASSPGPRGSGANVLTF. The CDR3 nucleotides read TGTGCCAGCAGCCCCGGGCCCCGCGGGTCTGGGGCCAACGTCCTGACTTTC. J is TRBJ2-6 and V is TRBV7-9; D perhaps matches TRBD2 (5 bases). Trimming pared 5 bases from V and 1 base from J, leaving 15 bases between. CDR1 and CDR2 from the germline V gene are SEHNR and FQNEAQ (reference sequence). The CDR3 totals 17 residues.

The chain combines TRBV30 with TRBJ2-3, with D unresolved. The CDR3 is 11 residues long. V lost 2 bases and J lost 5, with 5 bases in between. Germline-derived CDR1 and CDR2 are GTSNPN and SVGIG (reference sequence). The CDR3 loop reads CAWSSKDTQYF. As DNA, the CDR3 is TGTGCCTGGAGTTCGAAAGATACGCAGTATTTT.

This clone came up a few times. V usage is TRBV11-2 and J usage is TRBJ1-1, with 7 positions matching TRBD1. The V and J ends lost 3 bases and 5 bases, in that order; junction bases with no gene match: 6. In germline, CDR1 is SGHAT, CDR2 FQNNGV. This CDR3 has 14 residues. DNA of the CDR3: TGTGCCAGCAGCTTTATGCGACAGGGAACTGAAGCTTTCTTT. This gives the protein CASSFMRQGTEAFF.

The genes are TRBV5-6 and TRBJ2-2; a weak D match, TRBD2 (5 bases). The V gene's germline CDR1 is SGHDT and CDR2 YYEEEE. The V end was cut by 7 bases, the J end by 4 bases, with 17 bases between. The CDR3 is 15 amino acids. The CDR3 loop reads CASPLGEEGTGELFF. DNA of the CDR3: TGTGCCAGCCCCTTGGGTGAAGAGGGCACCGGGGAGCTGTTTTTT. The full variable domain, its missing parts supplied by reference TRBV5-6 and TRBJ2-2, is DAGVTQSPTHLIKTRGQQVTLRCSPKSGHDTVSWYQQALGQGPQFIFQYYEEEERQRGNFPDRFSGHQFPNYSSELNVNALLLGDSALYLCASPLGEEGTGELFFGEGSRLTVL.

The rearrangement joins TRBV28 to TRBJ2-5; no clear D. Germline V gene lookup returns CDR1 MDHEN and CDR2 SYDVKM. V was cut by 1 base and J by 1 base, with 4 bases left in between. The CDR3 loop spans 13 amino acids. This CDR3 is CASSLLSQETQYF. The DNA of the CDR3 is TGTGCCAGCAGTTTATTGAGCCAAGAGACCCAGTACTTC.

The chain links TRBV5-6 to TRBJ2-7, with 7 bases identical to TRBD2. J lost 5 bases, V lost 0 bases, and 8 bases had no gene match. The CDR3 sequence is 15 residues long. Germline V gene lookup returns CDR1 SGHDT and CDR2 YYEEEE. CDR3 loop: CASSLGAGREDEQYF. CDR3 nucleotide sequence: TGTGCCAGCAGCTTGGGAGCAGGCCGGGAGGACGAGCAGTACTTC.

This chain connects TRBV9 to TRBJ2-2; D possibly corresponds to TRBD2 (6 bases). Trimming shortened V by 2 bases and J by 7 bases, and 9 bases separated the two germline ends. This CDR3 comprises 13 residues. In germline, CDR1 is SGDLS, CDR2 YYNGEE. This chain's CDR3 is CASSVSGDGELFF. The CDR3 DNA reads TGTGCCAGCAGCGTTAGCGGCGACGGGGAGCTGTTTTTT.

The chain links TRBV4-1 to TRBJ1-5, with D unresolved. With 0 bases removed from V and 2 bases from J, the gap between germline ends came to 11 bases. The CDR3 length is 16 residues. Germline values: CDR1 MGHRA, CDR2 YSYEKL. Here the CDR3 reads CASSQEGLGGNQPQHF. The CDR3 nucleotides are TGCGCCAGCAGCCAAGAGGGTCTTGGGGGCAATCAGCCCCAGCATTTT.

The chain links TRBV27 to TRBJ1-5; TRBD1 might be the D (6 bases). The V gene's germline CDR1 is MNHEY and CDR2 SMNVEV (reference sequence). Trimming took off 5 bases at V and 6 bases at J, with 17 bases between the two ends. The CDR3 contains 15 residues. CDR3: CASSPARGGGQPQHF. The DNA for the CDR3 is TGTGCCAGCAGTCCGGCGAGGGGGGGCGGTCAGCCCCAGCATTTT.

The rearrangement uses TRBV4-1 and TRBJ2-1; D ambiguous. The CDR3 runs to 17 residues. Germline lookup yields CDR1 MGHRA and CDR2 YSYEKL. V dropped 4 bases and J dropped 3 bases, with 19 bases sitting between them. In DNA form, the CDR3 reads TGCGCCAGCAGCCCCAGGCAGTGGAAGACGAGCTACAATGAGCAGTTCTTC. Amino acids: CASSPRQWKTSYNEQFF.

The chain uses TRBV6-5 and TRBJ1-2; D call uncertain. The ends were cut back, 3 bases at V and 8 bases at J, with 7 bases in the middle. Germline V gene data show CDR1 as MNHEY and CDR2 as SVGAGI. CDR3 length: 11 residues. This chain's CDR3 is CASSYHGGYTF. The CDR3 nucleotides read TGTGCCAGCAGTTATCACGGAGGCTACACCTTC.

The chain joins TRBV27 to TRBJ2-5, with TRBD2 as a possible D gene (5 bases). The CDR3 totals 15 residues. Trimming stripped 7 bases from V and 3 bases from J, with 18 bases between. From germline, CDR1 is MNHEY and CDR2 SMNVEV (reference sequence). The CDR3 DNA reads as TGTGCCAGCAAGGGCGCTTCTCTGGAGGAAGAGACCCAGTACTTC. Residues: CASKGASLEEETQYF.

The chain combines TRBV9 with TRBJ1-4; D remains ambiguous. CDR3 size: 14 residues. Germline V gene lookup returns CDR1 SGDLS and CDR2 YYNGEE. V dropped 4 bases and J dropped 7 bases, with 14 bases sitting between them. CDR3 residues: CASSPLTSSEKLFF. CDR3 DNA sequence: TGTGCCAGCAGCCCGCTAACTTCCAGTGAAAAACTGTTTTTT.

This clone was picked up a small number of times. The chain is built from TRBV18 and TRBJ1-4; no clear D gene. The V gene's germline CDR1 is KGHSH and CDR2 LQKENI. The CDR3 loop spans 14 amino acids. Trimming removed 3 bases from V and 0 bases from J, with 5 bases in between. The CDR3, as DNA: TGTGCCAGCTCACCGGTGTCAACTAATGAAAAACTGTTTTTT. Translated, it gives CASSPVSTNEKLFF.

The chain combines TRBV19 with TRBJ2-3, with D tentatively TRBD2 (5 bases). V shed 6 bases and J shed 5 bases, with 21 bases lying between them. Germline V gene sequence: CDR1 LNHDA, CDR2 SQIVND (reference sequence). CDR3 size: 16 residues. CDR3 amino acids: CASSIPTGVGVDTQYF. In nucleotides, the CDR3 is TGTGCCAGTAGCATTCCAACCGGGGTGGGAGTAGATACGCAGTATTTT.

The chain combines TRBV21-1 with TRBJ1-1. TRBV21-1 has pseudogene status. This CDR3 is 16 amino acids long. The CDR3 DNA follows: TGTGCCAGCAGATCGGGGGTAGCAGTCTTGAACACTGAAGCTTTCTTT. Translation gives CASRSGVAVLNTEAFF.

The V gene is TRBV10-3, the J gene TRBJ2-2, with D maybe TRBD2 (5 bases). Germline-derived CDR1 and CDR2 are ENHRY and SYGVKD. The CDR3 has 14 residues. Trimming took 3 bases from V and 6 from J, leaving 11 bases between them. This chain's CDR3 is CAISERLPAGELFF. CDR3 DNA: TGTGCCATCAGTGAACGACTACCCGCCGGGGAGCTGTTTTTT.

This chain connects TRBV5-6 to TRBJ2-5; 7 bases line up with TRBD2. The CDR3 has 14 amino acids. With 5 bases clipped from V and 5 bases from J, the junction kept 9 bases outside the gene matches. The germline CDR1 and CDR2 sequences are SGHDT and YYEEEE. The CDR3: CASSRGGVGETQYF. The DNA of the CDR3 is TGTGCCAGCAGTAGGGGAGGGGTCGGGGAGACCCAGTACTTC.

The chain has TRBV9 and TRBJ2-1, with no clear D. Germline-derived CDR1 and CDR2 are SGDLS and YYNGEE. The CDR3 totals 13 residues. V was shortened by 1 base and J by 5 bases, with 7 bases between the two germline ends. CDR3 DNA sequence: TGTGCCAGCAGCGTATCCCTTCACAATGAGCAGTTCTTC. The encoded protein is CASSVSLHNEQFF.

This rearrangement joins TRBV6-5 to TRBJ1-1; the match to TRBD1 covers 9 bases. Per the germline V gene, CDR1 is MNHEY and CDR2 is SVGAGI. The V and J ends lost 7 bases and 6 bases, in that order; junction bases with no gene match: 12. The CDR3 contains 15 residues. The CDR3 region has the DNA TGTGCCAGCACCCTGAGGGGACAGGGTCCCGCTGAAGCTTTCTTT. It codes for CASTLRGQGPAEAFF.

This clone has a single count. The chain recombines TRBV7-9 with TRBJ1-6, with unresolved D. CDR1 and CDR2 (germline): SEHNR, FQNEAQ (reference sequence). CDR3 length: 15 amino acids. V lost 1 base and J 6 bases, leaving 10 bases between the germline ends. CDR3 region: CASSLDQAGNSPLHF. The CDR3 coding sequence is TGTGCCAGCAGCTTAGATCAAGCGGGTAATTCACCCCTCCACTTT.